The 29 T cell receptor beta chains below come from one sample, sequenced in a study of cytomegalovirus exposure and HLA in healthy donors. The PCR ran on 60 Vbeta and 13 Jbeta primers. TCRdb's table, derived via immunoSEQ multiplex PCR, lists solely in-frame clones and lacks some. The sample table includes 130,000 to 150,000 clones. The specimen was PBMCs. These receptors all come from a man in his forties in good health and CMV-seronegative.

This chain uses TRBV5-6 with TRBJ2-5; D is unresolved. TRBJ2-7 explains the end of the DNA better; the J call may be wrong. The length of the CDR3 is 13 residues. Germline CDR1 is SGHDT and CDR2 is YYEEEE. In DNA form, the CDR3 reads TGTGCCAGCAGCTTGGCACAGATGTACGAGCAGTACTTC. Its translation is CASSLAQMYEQYF.

This chain joins TRBV18 and TRBJ2-7, with D tentatively TRBD2 (6 bases). The CDR3 has 13 amino acids. CDR1 and CDR2 (germline): KGHSH, LQKENI. Trimming cost V 6 bases and J 3 bases, with 12 bases left between them. The CDR3 nucleotides read TGTGCCAGCTCTTCTCTGGAGGGCTACGAGCAGTACTTC. It encodes CASSSLEGYEQYF.

This rearrangement joins TRBV6-5 to TRBJ1-1; the D is unclear. The CDR3 has 14 amino acids. Trimming removed 5 bases from V and 4 bases from J, with 14 bases in between. Germline-derived CDR1 and CDR2 are MNHEY and SVGAGI. The CDR3 DNA reads TGTGCCAGCAGTCACCCGGAGGCTGGCACTGAAGCTTTCTTT. Translated: CASSHPEAGTEAFF.

Here the CDR3 reads CASSQGVAGPSSYEQYF. Here the CDR3 DNA reads TGCGCCAGCAGCCAAGGGGTAGCGGGGCCCTCATCCTACGAGCAGTACTTC. The chain recombines TRBV4-1 with TRBJ2-7; the match to TRBD2 covers 8 bases. Germline CDR1 reads MGHRA; CDR2 reads YSYEKL. The CDR3 totals 17 residues. The V segment lost 1 base and the J segment 1 base; nucleotides outside the gene matches: 9.

V and J are TRBV5-4 and TRBJ1-5; 11 bases align to TRBD1. Trimming removed 6 bases from V and 0 bases from J; junction bases left unmatched: 5. The CDR3 has 16 amino acids. CDR1 is SGHNT, CDR2 YYREEE, per germline (reference sequence). CDR3 nucleotide sequence: TGTGCCAGCACCGCGGGACAGGGGGTTAGCAATCAGCCCCAGCATTTT. Protein: CASTAGQGVSNQPQHF.

The V and J genes are TRBV2 and TRBJ1-5, with D uncertain. Deletions cut 4 bases from V and 4 bases from J, with 5 bases between. The CDR3 length is 12 residues. Germline assignment: CDR1 SNHLY and CDR2 FYNNEI. The CDR3 bases are TGTGCCAGCAGTGGTCAAAATCAGCCCCAGCATTTT. It codes for CASSGQNQPQHF. The complete variable domain, with remaining parts taken from reference TRBV2 and TRBJ1-5, reads EPEVTQTPSHQVTQMGQEVILRCVPISNHLYFYWYRQILGQKVEFLVSFYNNEISEKSEIFDDQFSVERPDGSNFTLKIRSTKLEDSAMYFCASSGQNQPQHFGDGTRLSIL.

CDR3: CASSQGQGEVTNEKLFF. The CDR3 coding sequence is TGCGCCAGCAGCCAAGGCCAGGGCGAAGTAACTAATGAAAAACTGTTTTTT. The chain employs TRBV4-3 and TRBJ1-4, with TRBD1 as a possible D gene (5 bases). The CDR3 is made up of 17 amino acids. Per germline, CDR1 LGHNA and CDR2 YSLEER. V was trimmed by 1 base and J by 1 base, leaving 13 bases between them.

J is TRBJ1-5 and V is TRBV6-5; no firm D call. With 6 bases removed from V and 5 bases from J, the gap between germline ends came to 8 bases. This CDR3 region has 12 residues. CDR1 is MNHEY, CDR2 SVGAGI, per germline. Here the CDR3 DNA reads TGTGCCAGCAGGACATGGGATCAGCCCCAGCATTTT. It yields the protein CASRTWDQPQHF.

The chain uses TRBV5-5 and TRBJ2-7; D possibly corresponds to TRBD2 (6 bases). This CDR3 has 15 residues. Germline CDR1 is SGHKS and CDR2 is YYEKEE (reference sequence). V lost 0 bases and J 6 bases, leaving 16 bases between the germline ends. The CDR3 nucleotides read TGTGCCAGCAGCTTGGGCGGTTTGGCCGGGGGCGAGCAGTACTTC. Translation gives CASSLGGLAGGEQYF.

The chain carries TRBV28 and TRBJ1-5; no clear D. CDR1 is MDHEN, CDR2 SYDVKM, per germline. V was pared by 5 bases and J by 7 bases, with 6 bases between. The CDR3 length is 11 residues. This chain's CDR3 is CASSTKQPQHF. The CDR3 bases are TGTGCCAGCAGTACTAAGCAGCCCCAGCATTTT.

A remark on this clone: The sample contains more than one DNA sequence encoding this CDR3. The chain recombines TRBV27 with TRBJ1-2; TRBD1 might be the D (5 bases). Germline assignment: CDR1 MNHEY and CDR2 SMNVEV (reference sequence). This CDR3 is built from 13 residues. Trimming took off 3 bases at V and 6 bases at J, with 11 bases between the two ends. CDR3 sequence reads: CASSFAGLDGYTF. The CDR3 bases are TGTGCCAGCAGTTTCGCAGGGTTGGATGGCTACACCTTC.

The rearrangement uses TRBV20-1 and TRBJ2-7; D ambiguous. Per the germline V gene, CDR1 is DFQATT and CDR2 is SNEGSKA (reference sequence). With 3 bases removed from V and 3 bases from J, the gap between germline ends came to 6 bases. The CDR3 is 11 amino acids. The CDR3 loop reads CSASIHYEQYF. As DNA, the CDR3 is TGCAGTGCTAGTATACACTACGAGCAGTACTTC.

The chain employs TRBV20-1 and TRBJ1-4; possibly TRBD1 for D (5 bases). The germline V and J ends were trimmed by 5 bases and 8 bases, with 9 bases remaining between them. CDR3 length: 11 amino acids. Germline V gene sequence: CDR1 DFQATT, CDR2 SNEGSKA (reference sequence). Written as DNA, the CDR3 is TGCAGTGCTGGTCGGGGGGAAAAACTGTTTTTT. Its translation: CSAGRGEKLFF.

The rearrangement links TRBV4-1 to TRBJ2-3; TRBD2 aligns across 7 bases. The CDR3 runs to 13 residues. The ends lost 0 bases at V and 9 bases at J; junction bases unmatched: 3. Looked up from germline, CDR1 is MGHRA and CDR2 is YSYEKL. CDR3 in amino acids: CASSQEVGGTQYF. CDR3 DNA sequence: TGCGCCAGCAGCCAAGAGGTCGGGGGGACGCAGTATTTT.

J is TRBJ2-3 and V is TRBV7-3; 7 bases line up with TRBD1. Germline CDR1 reads SGHTA; CDR2 reads FQGTGA. J was trimmed by 1 base and V by 5 bases; bases with no gene match: 15. The CDR3 runs 18 residues. The chain's CDR3 is CASSTSGGSRIGTDTQYF. The DNA of the CDR3 is TGTGCCAGCAGCACCTCAGGGGGTAGTAGGATAGGCACAGATACGCAGTATTTT.

On this clone itself: A junction boundary mismatches the germline segment, possibly from a read error. CDR3 in DNA: TGTGCTAGTGCTTTGGAGGGAGACTATGGCTACACCTTC. Protein product: CASALEGDYGYTF. The rearrangement uses TRBV12-5 and TRBJ1-2; D is ambiguous. The CDR3 has 13 amino acids. Germline CDR1 is LGHNT and CDR2 is FRNRAP.

The chain employs TRBV10-3 and TRBJ1-4; D gene unclear. With 5 bases removed from V and 3 bases from J, the gap between germline ends came to 10 bases. The CDR3 length is 14 residues. Germline assignment: CDR1 ENHRY and CDR2 SYGVKD. The CDR3 nucleotides read TGTGCCATCAGTCGCGAGGAGCCTAATGAAAAACTGTTTTTT. Its translation is CAISREEPNEKLFF.

The V and J genes are TRBV5-4 and TRBJ2-3; maybe TRBD2 (7 bases). Germline V gene data show CDR1 as SGHNT and CDR2 as YYREEE (reference sequence). The CDR3 has 16 amino acids. Deletions cut 3 bases from V and 7 bases from J, with 21 bases between. The CDR3: CASSWGGQGLANTQYF. In DNA form, the CDR3 reads TGTGCCAGCAGCTGGGGGGGCCAGGGCTTGGCGAATACGCAGTATTTT.

The chain recombines TRBV10-3 with TRBJ2-2, with a tentative D call TRBD1 (5 bases). V lost 11 bases and J 0 bases, leaving 13 bases between the germline ends. Germline V CDR1 and CDR2: ENHRY, SYGVKD. This CDR3 has 14 amino acids. In nucleotides, the CDR3 is TGTGCCGGGGCGCAGGACCCGAACACCGGGGAGCTGTTTTTT. Its protein is CAGAQDPNTGELFF.

CDR3 amino acids: CASSPRSVNSGNTIYF. CDR3 bases: TGTGCCAGCTCACCACGTTCTGTAAACTCTGGAAACACCATATATTTT. The J gene is TRBJ1-3, the V gene TRBV18; unclear D gene. The CDR3 sequence is 16 residues long. Trimming took 1 base from V and 0 from J, leaving 10 bases between them. Per germline, CDR1 KGHSH and CDR2 LQKENI. Drawing the rest from reference TRBV18 and TRBJ1-3, the complete variable domain is NAGVMQNPRHLVRRRGQEARLRCSPMKGHSHVYWYRQLPEEGLKFMVYLQKENIIDESGMPKERFSAEFPKEGPSILRIQQVVRGDSAAYFCASSPRSVNSGNTIYFGEGSWLTVV.

The chain links TRBV11-2 to TRBJ1-4; 8 nucleotides agree with TRBD1. The CDR3 totals 16 residues. Germline lookup yields CDR1 SGHAT and CDR2 FQNNGV. V was pared by 6 bases and J by 5 bases, with 11 bases of the junction left unmatched. In DNA form, the CDR3 reads TGTGCCAGCAGTTCAGCCAGGGGGCTGGCGAATGAAAAACTGTTTTTT. Its protein is CASSSARGLANEKLFF.

The chain uses TRBV5-1 and TRBJ2-7; D call uncertain. The germline V gene encodes CDR1 SGHRS and CDR2 YFSETQ. The CDR3 runs to 13 residues. V dropped 0 bases and J dropped 3 bases, with 7 bases sitting between them. CDR3 in DNA: TGCGCCAGCAGCTTGGGCAGTTACTACGAGCAGTACTTC. This codes for CASSLGSYYEQYF.

The CDR3 DNA follows: TGTGCCAGCAGCTTAGAAGGAGGAGATAATTCACCCCTCCACTTT. Encoded protein: CASSLEGGDNSPLHF. V is TRBV7-3 and J is TRBJ1-6; D remains unclear. CDR3 length equals 15 residues. V lost 2 bases and J 5 bases, leaving 10 bases between the germline ends. Looked up from germline, CDR1 is SGHTA and CDR2 is FQGTGA.

The J gene is TRBJ1-6, the V gene TRBV19; TRBD1 matches at 7 bases. The length of the CDR3 is 15 residues. Germline CDR1 and CDR2: LNHDA and SQIVND (reference sequence). The junction had 8 bases not matched to a gene; V was cut back by 5 bases and J by 7 bases. DNA for the CDR3: TGTGCCAGTAGTCCTCGGGACAGACCAAATTCACCCCTCCACTTT. Encoded protein: CASSPRDRPNSPLHF.

The gene calls are TRBV10-3 and TRBJ2-7, with D tentatively TRBD2 (6 bases). The germline V gene has CDR1 ENHRY and CDR2 SYGVKD. The germline V and J ends were trimmed by 6 bases and 3 bases, with 12 bases remaining between them. The CDR3 has 13 amino acids. In DNA form, the CDR3 reads TGTGCCATCAGAGGGACGGGGGACTACGAGCAGTACTTC. It specifies CAIRGTGDYEQYF.

The V gene is TRBV4-3, the J gene TRBJ2-3; tentative D call: TRBD2 (6 bases). From germline, CDR1 is LGHNA and CDR2 YSLEER. The germline V and J ends were trimmed by 4 bases and 0 bases, with 11 bases remaining between them. The CDR3 totals 15 residues. The chain's CDR3 is CASSPQLASTDTQYF. For the CDR3, the DNA is TGCGCCAGCAGCCCCCAACTAGCTAGCACAGATACGCAGTATTTT.

V gene TRBV10-3 combines with J gene TRBJ2-7; D might be TRBD1 (6 bases). Germline values: CDR1 ENHRY, CDR2 SYGVKD. The CDR3 is 13 amino acids. Trimming shortened V by 4 bases and J by 5 bases, and 12 bases separated the two germline ends. CDR3 DNA sequence: TGTGCCATCAGTGTGCAGGGGCCGAACGAGCAGTACTTC. Protein product: CAISVQGPNEQYF.

The rearrangement links TRBV5-1 to TRBJ2-5; 11 nucleotides line up with TRBD2. Germline assignment: CDR1 SGHRS and CDR2 YFSETQ. This CDR3 is 16 amino acids long. J lost 3 bases, V lost 4 bases, and 8 bases had no gene match. The CDR3 nucleotides read TGCGCCAGCAGCCGGTCTAGCGGGGGGCCCAAAGAGACCCAGTACTTC. It is translated as CASSRSSGGPKETQYF.

This chain links TRBV11-1 with TRBJ2-7; 7 bases line up with TRBD2. V shed 5 bases, J shed 2 bases, and the junction held 9 bases outside the gene matches. This CDR3 is 15 amino acids long. Germline V gives CDR1 SGHAT, CDR2 FQDESV (reference sequence). The CDR3 protein is CASSATGTIPYEQYF. CDR3 in DNA: TGTGCCAGCAGCGCAACCGGGACTATCCCCTACGAGCAGTACTTC.